The 2 T cell receptor beta chains below all came from one sample that was sequenced in a study of blood T cell repertoires in COVID-19. The repertoire was sequenced with immunoSEQ multiplex PCR; TCRdb's copy has only in-frame clones and lacks some. The sample consists of roughly 200,000 clones, around 90% of them appearing once. Sequenced: peripheral blood. These receptor sequences come from a man in his fifties or sixties with active or convalescent COVID-19.

The chain has TRBV7-9 and TRBJ2-5, with D hard to call. Germline CDR1 and CDR2: SEHNR and FQNEAQ (reference sequence). V lost 2 bases and J 2 bases, leaving 15 bases between the germline ends. The CDR3 spans 16 residues. CDR3 loop: CASSLTVFDSQETQYF. DNA for the CDR3: TGTGCCAGCAGCTTAACTGTATTCGACTCTCAAGAGACCCAGTACTTC.

In this sample, this clone turned up a few times. This sequence joins TRBV7-9 and TRBJ1-5, with D possibly matching TRBD1 (6 bases). CDR3 length: 14 residues. Germline CDR1 is SEHNR and CDR2 is FQNEAQ (reference sequence). Trimming removed 4 bases from V and 4 bases from J, with 11 bases in between. The CDR3 DNA is TGTGCCAGCAGCTCACAGGGTGTGAATCAGCCCCAGCATTTT. This sequence encodes CASSSQGVNQPQHF.